One and the same sample provided the 3 T cell receptor beta chains below, sequenced in a study of blood T cell repertoires in COVID-19. Assay: immunoSEQ multiplex PCR; the TCRdb copy retains only in-frame clones and omits some. The data show some 91,000 clones, with over 65% seen just once and around 10% held by the top ten. Input material: peripheral blood. The receptors stem from a human donor in a cohort sampled during active COVID-19.

The J gene is TRBJ2-7, the V gene TRBV5-1; 7 nucleotides align to TRBD1. The CDR3 consists of 14 residues. The V segment lost 1 base and the J segment 4 bases; nucleotides outside the gene matches: 5. CDR1 and CDR2 from the germline V gene are SGHRS and YFSETQ. The CDR3 DNA reads as TGCGCCAGCAGCTTGCAGACAGGGAGATACGAGCAGTACTTC. This codes for CASSLQTGRYEQYF. The whole variable domain, filled in from reference TRBV5-1 and TRBJ2-7, reads KAGVTQTPRYLIKTRGQQVTLSCSPISGHRSVSWYQQTPGQGLQFLFEYFSETQRNKGNFPGRFSGRQFSNSRSEMNVSTLELGDSALYLCASSLQTGRYEQYFGPGTRLTVT.

This clone came up once. The V call is TRBV5-4, the J call TRBJ2-5; D unresolved. This CDR3 is built from 14 residues. The germline CDR1 and CDR2 sequences are SGHNT and YYREEE (reference sequence). The V end was cut by 5 bases, the J end by 2 bases, with 13 bases between. CDR3 DNA sequence: TGTGCCAGCAGAGCTGGTATTCAACAAGAGACCCAGTACTTC. This sequence encodes CASRAGIQQETQYF. The complete variable domain, with remaining parts taken from reference TRBV5-4 and TRBJ2-5, reads ETGVTQSPTHLIKTRGQQVTLRCSSQSGHNTVSWYQQALGQGPQFIFQYYREEENGRGNFPPRFSGLQFPNYSSELNVNALELDDSALYLCASRAGIQQETQYFGPGTRLLVL.

The chain links TRBV28 to TRBJ2-7; D might be TRBD2 (5 bases). Germline values: CDR1 MDHEN, CDR2 SYDVKM. The CDR3 covers 16 residues. The V and J ends lost 6 bases and 2 bases respectively, with 20 bases between them. CDR3 sequence (DNA): TGTGCCAGCAGCTTCTTTGCTGGACTTCGTCCCTACGAGCAGTACTTC. Translated, it gives CASSFFAGLRPYEQYF. Full variable domain (missing parts from reference TRBV28 and TRBJ2-7): DVKVTQSSRYLVKRTGEKVFLECVQDMDHENMFWYRQDPGLGLRLIYFSYDVKMKEKGDIPEGYSVSREKKERFSLILESASTNQTSMYLCASSFFAGLRPYEQYFGPGTRLTVT.